The text below deals with one T cell receptor beta chain. V dropped 2 bases and J dropped 3; count of bases not matched to a gene: 2. The CDR3 is made up of 14 amino acids. In germline, CDR1 is MNHEY, CDR2 SVGAGI. Thawed PBMCs were FACS-sorted into unstimulated CD4+CD25+CD127- regulatory T cells, CD4+CD25- non-regulatory cells, CD4 and CD8 cells. An overnight rest at 37°C with about 200 IU/ml IL-2 preceded regulatory T cell sorting from thawed PBMCs. This entry belongs to a study of Tregs in tolerant kidney transplant recipients. For the study at large: Related graft donors supplied nonmyeloablative bone marrow transplants, and mixed chimerism was transient.

This table comes from immunoSEQ multiplex PCR, and its TCRdb copy is limited to in-frame clones, with some not included. The sample lists 50,000 to 75,000 clones; approximately 85% were seen once. The rearrangement uses TRBV6-5 and TRBJ2-3; 7 bases match TRBD1. The sequenced sample was Tregs from blood, obtained before the transplant. This TCR derives from a human donor who received a combined kidney and bone marrow transplant. CDR3 sequence (DNA): TGTGCCAGCAGTTACCACAGGGGAACAGATACGCAGTATTTT. As protein: CASSYHRGTDTQYF.